The 19 T cell receptor beta chains given below trace back to one sample, sequenced in a study of OX40 agonist ivuxolimab in advanced cancers. Generated by immunoSEQ multiplex PCR, the TCRdb table keeps only in-frame clones and is missing some. The sample includes 45,000 or so clones, roughly 90% of them seen just once. This specimen consisted of CD4+ or CD8+ T cells sorted from blood, obtained in a trial of the OX40 agonist ivuxolimab. Every receptor here comes from an adult with an advanced solid tumor such as melanoma, head and neck, liver or kidney cancer.

CDR3 DNA: TGTGCCAGCAGTTTATTGGGGGAAGCCTACGAGCAGTACTTC. The encoded protein is CASSLLGEAYEQYF. The chain employs TRBV28 and TRBJ2-7, with D perhaps given as TRBD1 or TRBD2 (5 bases each). The CDR3 contains 14 residues. Germline CDR1 MDHEN, CDR2 SYDVKM. Trimming took off 1 base at V and 2 bases at J, with 9 bases between the two ends.

Turning to this clone: Other DNA variants within this sample encode the same CDR3. This chain uses TRBV11-2 with TRBJ1-1; no clear D. The CDR3 is 13 residues long. Per germline, CDR1 SGHAT and CDR2 FQNNGV. V lost 3 bases to trimming and J lost 2 bases, with 7 bases between them. CDR3 sequence (DNA): TGTGCCAGCAGCTTTTCAGCAAACACTGAAGCTTTCTTT. Residues: CASSFSANTEAFF.

The rearrangement links TRBV11-2 to TRBJ2-2; possibly TRBD1 for D (6 bases). CDR1 and CDR2 (germline): SGHAT, FQNNGV. CDR3 length: 17 amino acids. The V gene lost 4 bases and the J gene lost 4 bases, with 19 bases spanning the gap. For the CDR3, the DNA is TGTGCCAGCAGCTCCCTCGTTTATGGCAGGGGCACCGGGGAGCTGTTTTTT. Protein sequence: CASSSLVYGRGTGELFF.

This chain joins TRBV30 and TRBJ2-7, with 8 bases lining up with TRBD1. V was clipped by 5 bases and J by 2 bases; unmatched bases: 8. The CDR3 is 14 amino acids. CDR1 is GTSNPN and CDR2 is SVGIG in the germline V gene (reference sequence). CDR3 sequence (DNA): TGTGCCTGGGGACAGGGCGTCGGGCCCTACGAGCAGTACTTC. Translation gives CAWGQGVGPYEQYF.

This chain joins TRBV7-2 and TRBJ2-3; 11 positions agree with TRBD2. V gave up 7 bases and J gave up 10 bases; unmatched junction bases: 10. The CDR3 sequence is 14 residues long. Germline lookup yields CDR1 SGHTA and CDR2 FQGNSA. CDR3 sequence reads: CASTSSGRPSAQYF. For the CDR3, the DNA is TGTGCCAGCACCTCTAGCGGGAGGCCCTCCGCGCAGTATTTT.

The V call is TRBV6-8, the J call TRBJ2-5; D gene ambiguous. The CDR3 is made up of 12 amino acids. Germline V CDR1 and CDR2: MNHGY, SAAAGT. V lost 6 bases to trimming and J lost 5 bases, with 10 bases between them. The CDR3 region has the DNA TGTGCCAGCAGCCCTCTTGCGGAGACCCAGTACTTC. It encodes CASSPLAETQYF.

The chain combines TRBV6-5 with TRBJ2-7; TRBD2 aligns across 7 bases. V lost 6 bases, J lost 3 bases, and 2 bases stayed unmatched. Germline lookup yields CDR1 MNHEY and CDR2 SVGAGI. The CDR3 runs to 12 residues. The CDR3: CASRGGSYEQYF. The CDR3, as DNA: TGTGCCAGCAGGGGCGGGAGCTACGAGCAGTACTTC.

The V and J genes are TRBV5-4 and TRBJ2-5; D tentatively reads TRBD1 or TRBD2 (6 bases each). This CDR3 comprises 16 residues. V lost 1 base to trimming and J lost 5 bases, with 18 bases between them. CDR1 is SGHNT and CDR2 is YYREEE in the germline V gene (reference sequence). The CDR3 DNA reads TGTGCCAGCAGCTTGCGGTTGGGGGGCGCAGGGGAGACCCAGTACTTC. Its translation: CASSLRLGGAGETQYF. The full variable domain, rest sourced from reference TRBV5-4 and TRBJ2-5, is ETGVTQSPTHLIKTRGQQVTLRCSSQSGHNTVSWYQQALGQGPQFIFQYYREEENGRGNFPPRFSGLQFPNYSSELNVNALELDDSALYLCASSLRLGGAGETQYFGPGTRLLVL.

This clone has only one observation. This chain links TRBV27 with TRBJ2-1; TRBD2 is a possible D gene (5 bases). This CDR3 has 16 amino acids. The germline V gene has CDR1 MNHEY and CDR2 SMNVEV (reference sequence). Trimming removed 4 bases from V and 0 bases from J, with 13 bases in between. The CDR3 nucleotides read TGTGCCAGCAGTTCGCTGAGCGGAGGCTCCTACAATGAGCAGTTCTTC. It translates to CASSSLSGGSYNEQFF.

The gene calls are TRBV11-3 and TRBJ2-1, with 12 bases aligning to TRBD2. Germline V gene lookup returns CDR1 SGHNT and CDR2 YENEEA. The CDR3 covers 17 residues. The V and J ends lost 3 bases and 4 bases, in that order; junction bases with no gene match: 7. CDR3 residues: CASSLGQGLAGYNEQFF. CDR3 in DNA: TGTGCCAGCAGCTTGGGACAGGGACTAGCGGGTTACAATGAGCAGTTCTTC. The variable domain in full, completed from reference TRBV11-3 and TRBJ2-1, reads EAGVVQSPRYKIIEKKQPVAFWCNPISGHNTLYWYLQNLGQGPELLIRYENEEAVDDSQLPKDRFSAERLKGVDSTLKIQPAELGDSAVYLCASSLGQGLAGYNEQFFGPGTRLTVL.

This chain links TRBV7-9 with TRBJ2-6, with D hard to call. There are 14 residues in the CDR3. Germline loops: CDR1 SEHNR, CDR2 FQNEAQ (reference sequence). V gave up 0 bases and J gave up 1 base, with 1 base separating them. The CDR3 is CASSLASGANVLTF. CDR3 DNA: TGTGCCAGCAGCTTAGCGTCTGGGGCCAACGTCCTGACTTTC.

This clone was picked up one time. The J gene is TRBJ2-5, the V gene TRBV7-3; perhaps TRBD2 as D (6 bases). This CDR3 spans 13 amino acids. V was pared by 2 bases and J by 6 bases, with 10 bases between. CDR1 SGHTA and CDR2 FQGTGA come from the germline V gene. In nucleotides, the CDR3 is TGTGCCAGCAGCTTAGGCGGGACGCAGACCCAGTACTTC. It translates to CASSLGGTQTQYF.

The chain uses TRBV19 and TRBJ2-1, with 9 bases matching TRBD1. This CDR3 spans 17 amino acids. The germline V gene has CDR1 LNHDA and CDR2 SQIVND (reference sequence). V dropped 4 bases and J dropped 0; count of bases not matched to a gene: 7. CDR3 DNA sequence: TGTGCCAGTAGTAGGGAGGGACAGGGAGGCTCCTACAATGAGCAGTTCTTC. This codes for CASSREGQGGSYNEQFF.

The CDR3 reads CASSSSMVARETQYF. The CDR3 DNA follows: TGCGCCAGCAGCTCGTCAATGGTCGCGCGAGAGACCCAGTACTTC. The V gene is TRBV5-1, the J gene TRBJ2-5; D is unclear. V lost 3 bases and J lost 4, with 16 bases in between. CDR3 length: 15 amino acids. From germline, CDR1 is SGHRS and CDR2 YFSETQ.

This chain uses TRBV5-1 with TRBJ2-1; 7 bases line up with TRBD2. V lost 3 bases and J lost 4; bases outside the gene matches: 7. The CDR3 has 15 residues. In germline, CDR1 is SGHRS, CDR2 YFSETQ. DNA for the CDR3: TGCGCCAGCAGCTCGTCGAGTAGCGGGTACAATGAGCAGTTCTTC. This translates into CASSSSSSGYNEQFF.

This sequence joins TRBV18 and TRBJ2-4; TRBD2 matches at 7 bases. With 2 bases clipped from V and 7 bases from J, the junction kept 8 bases outside the gene matches. The germline V gene has CDR1 KGHSH and CDR2 LQKENI. CDR3 size: 15 residues. CDR3: CASSPVGGSGNIQYF. The CDR3 bases are TGTGCCAGCTCACCAGTTGGCGGGAGCGGGAACATTCAGTACTTC.

The chain employs TRBV4-3 and TRBJ1-6; no firm D call. CDR3 length equals 15 residues. Between the trimmed V and J ends, which lost 4 bases and 6 bases, there was a span of 13 bases. Germline CDR1 reads LGHNA; CDR2 reads YSLEER. The CDR3: CASSRRAGGNSPLHF. Here the CDR3 DNA reads TGCGCCAGCAGCCGCCGGGCCGGCGGTAATTCACCCCTCCACTTT.

This chain connects TRBV28 to TRBJ1-1; TRBD1 aligns across 9 bases. Germline loops: CDR1 MDHEN, CDR2 SYDVKM. The CDR3 is 13 residues long. With V trimmed by 8 bases and J by 2 bases, 3 bases remained unmatched. The CDR3 spells CASVDRGNTEAFF. CDR3 sequence (DNA): TGTGCCAGCGTGGACAGGGGTAACACTGAAGCTTTCTTT.

The V gene is TRBV7-2, the J gene TRBJ2-3; D might be TRBD2 (6 bases). The germline V and J ends were trimmed by 9 bases and 1 base, with 17 bases remaining between them. CDR3 length: 15 residues. Germline assignment: CDR1 SGHTA and CDR2 FQGNSA. The CDR3 DNA sequence: TGTGCCAGTTCACCCTGGAGGGGAGGCACAGATACGCAGTATTTT. Protein product: CASSPWRGGTDTQYF.